This T cell receptor beta chain was observed in a study of T cells in Graves' hyperthyroidism and ophthalmopathy. This clonotype was detected only a few times. Amplified TCR beta CDR3 regions came from RNA transcripts. The TCR CDR3 first-round RT-PCR relied on the HTBI primer set. MiXCR, applied by TCRdb to the multiplex PCR reads, yields one record per CDR3 protein. In the table there are hundreds of thousands of distinct CDR3 sequences, approximately 14% of which are singletons. Recently diagnosed hyperthyroidism of less than 2 months' duration affected patients aged 18 to 65. Exclusion followed for patients with uncontrolled infection, other autoimmune disease, pregnancy or lactation. Between the trimmed V and J ends, which lost 1 base and 3 bases, there was a span of 13 bases. The CDR3 totals 16 residues. Germline loops: CDR1 SGHTA, CDR2 FQGNSA.

J is TRBJ1-5 and V is TRBV7-2; D is unclear. The sequenced sample was blood. The TCR comes from a woman aged 18-29 years with Graves' hyperthyroidism. The CDR3 region has the DNA TGTGCCAGCAGCTTAGTATACGGGCACAACAATCAGCCCCAGCATTTT. Its translation: CASSLVYGHNNQPQHF.